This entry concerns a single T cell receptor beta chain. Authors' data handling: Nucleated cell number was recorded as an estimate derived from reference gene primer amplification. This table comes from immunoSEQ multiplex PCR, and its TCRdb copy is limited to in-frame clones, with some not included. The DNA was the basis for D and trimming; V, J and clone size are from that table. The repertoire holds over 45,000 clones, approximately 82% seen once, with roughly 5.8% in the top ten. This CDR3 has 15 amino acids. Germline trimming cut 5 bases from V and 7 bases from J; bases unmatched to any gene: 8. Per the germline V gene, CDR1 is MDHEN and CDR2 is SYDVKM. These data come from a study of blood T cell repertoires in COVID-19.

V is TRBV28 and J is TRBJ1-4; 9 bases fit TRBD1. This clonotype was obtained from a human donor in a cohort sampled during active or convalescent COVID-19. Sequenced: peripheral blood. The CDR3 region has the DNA TGTGCCAGCAGTACTCAACAGGGGGCGGGTGAAAAACTGTTTTTT. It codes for CASSTQQGAGEKLFF. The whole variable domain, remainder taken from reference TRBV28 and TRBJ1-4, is DVKVTQSSRYLVKRTGEKVFLECVQDMDHENMFWYRQDPGLGLRLIYFSYDVKMKEKGDIPEGYSVSREKKERFSLILESASTNQTSMYLCASSTQQGAGEKLFFGSGTQLSVL.